The clone carrying this TCR beta chain was seen many times. Its specificity is not known. Germline V gives CDR1 DFQATT, CDR2 SNEGSKA (reference sequence). CDR3 length: 14 residues. V lost 6 bases to trimming and J lost 5 bases; unmatched junction nucleotides: 11. These data are taken from a study of T-cell reconstitution after alpha-beta-depleted transplantation in children. General observations from the study: Surviving recipient cells, namely T cells and thymic progenitors, were the source of high day-60 TCRbeta diversity in some patients. Newly produced T cells mostly provided counts and TCRbeta diversity after one year, as hyperexpanded clones declined. Reportedly, roughly two months post-transplant, alpha-beta T cells arose from several hundred expanded graft clones.

Preparation of the TCRbeta library was carried out with unique molecular identifiers. From the PCR reads, TCRdb called clonotypes with MiXCR, one entry per CDR3 protein. This table holds over 90,000 distinct CDR3 sequences, about 8% found once. This specimen consisted of PBMCs, obtained before TCRalphabeta/CD19-depleted stem cell transplant. The genes are TRBV20-1 and TRBJ2-7; TRBD1 agrees at 9 bases. The clonotype was recovered from a boy younger than 10 with acute lymphoblastic leukemia, due to receive a stem cell transplant. In DNA, the CDR3 is TGCAGTGCCGACAGAACAGGGGGCGTCGACGAGCAGTACTTC. Protein sequence: CSADRTGGVDEQYF.